This note documents a single T cell receptor beta chain sequence. Its antigen is not known. As for treatment: approximately nine-day PBMC culture with coronavirus spike peptide pools or control peptides (ViraFEST assay). Expansion of antigen-specific T cells with peptide pools by ViraFEST preceded sequencing of TCRs. Medium was half-exchanged with fresh IL-2 medium on days 3 and 7. CD4+ T cells that had been cultured provided DNA sequenced with the Oncomine TCR Beta short-read assay. In TCRdb, the PCR reads were re-called with MiXCR into one record per CDR3 protein. The data show about 13,000 distinct CDR3 sequences, under 55% seen once. Germline values: CDR1 MNHEY, CDR2 SVGAGI. The CDR3 loop spans 15 amino acids. With V trimmed by 4 bases and J by 4 bases, 6 bases remained unmatched. The entry originates in a study of vaccination and CD4 T cells after COVID-19. Study summary: Six male and four female convalescents took part, two of them Hispanic.

The origin of this receptor is a human donor who had recovered from COVID-19. This specimen consisted of CD4+ T cells from blood, cultured in vitro, obtained after SARS-CoV-2 vaccination. V and J are TRBV6-5 and TRBJ2-2; 7 bases fit TRBD2. The CDR3 protein is CASSLRERFTGELFF. The DNA of the CDR3 is TGTGCCAGCAGTTTGCGGGAGAGGTTCACCGGGGAGCTGTTTTTT.